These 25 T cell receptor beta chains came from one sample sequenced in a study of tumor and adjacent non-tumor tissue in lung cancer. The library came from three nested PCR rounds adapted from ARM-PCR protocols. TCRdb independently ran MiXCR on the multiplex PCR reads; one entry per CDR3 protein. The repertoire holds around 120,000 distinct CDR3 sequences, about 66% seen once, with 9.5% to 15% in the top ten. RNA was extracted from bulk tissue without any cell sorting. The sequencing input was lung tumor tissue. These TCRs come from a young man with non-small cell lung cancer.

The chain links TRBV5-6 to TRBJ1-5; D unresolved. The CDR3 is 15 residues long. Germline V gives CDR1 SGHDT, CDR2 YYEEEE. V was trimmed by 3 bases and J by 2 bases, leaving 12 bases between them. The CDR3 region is CASSSTIGRNQPQHF. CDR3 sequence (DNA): TGTGCCAGCAGCTCGACCATAGGGCGCAATCAGCCCCAGCATTTT.

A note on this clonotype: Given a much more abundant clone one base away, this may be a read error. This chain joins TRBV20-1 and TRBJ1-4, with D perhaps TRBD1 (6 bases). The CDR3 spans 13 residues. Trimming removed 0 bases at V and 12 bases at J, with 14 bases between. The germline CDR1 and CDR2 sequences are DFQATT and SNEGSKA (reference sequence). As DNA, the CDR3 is TGCAGTGCTAGAGACCAGGGGTGGGAACAACTGTTTTTT. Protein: CSARDQGWEQLFF.

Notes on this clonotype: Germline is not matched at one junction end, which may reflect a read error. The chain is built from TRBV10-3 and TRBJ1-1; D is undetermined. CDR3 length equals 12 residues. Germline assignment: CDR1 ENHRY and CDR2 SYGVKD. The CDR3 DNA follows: TGCGCCATCAGTGAGTCGAACACTGAAACTTTCTTT. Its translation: CAISESNTETFF.

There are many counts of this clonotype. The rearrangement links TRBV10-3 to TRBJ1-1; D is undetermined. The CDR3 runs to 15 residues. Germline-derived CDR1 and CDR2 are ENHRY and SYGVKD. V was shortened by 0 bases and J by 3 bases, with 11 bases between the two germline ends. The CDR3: CAISESTLSDTEAFF. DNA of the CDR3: TGTGCCATCAGTGAGTCGACTCTTTCGGACACTGAAGCTTTCTTT.

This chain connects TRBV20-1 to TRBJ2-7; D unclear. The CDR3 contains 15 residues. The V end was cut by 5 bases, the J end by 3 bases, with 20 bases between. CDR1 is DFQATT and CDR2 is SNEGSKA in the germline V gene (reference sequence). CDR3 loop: CSALRHDQKHYEQYF. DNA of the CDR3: TGCAGTGCTCTACGACATGATCAGAAGCACTACGAGCAGTACTTC.

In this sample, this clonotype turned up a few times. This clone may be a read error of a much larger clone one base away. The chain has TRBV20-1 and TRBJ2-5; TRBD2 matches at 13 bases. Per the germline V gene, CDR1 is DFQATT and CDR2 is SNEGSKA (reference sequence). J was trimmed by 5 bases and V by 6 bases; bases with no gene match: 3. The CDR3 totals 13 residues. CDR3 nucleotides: TGCAGTGCGACACTAGCGGGGGGGGAGACCCAGTACTTC. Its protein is CSATLAGGETQYF.

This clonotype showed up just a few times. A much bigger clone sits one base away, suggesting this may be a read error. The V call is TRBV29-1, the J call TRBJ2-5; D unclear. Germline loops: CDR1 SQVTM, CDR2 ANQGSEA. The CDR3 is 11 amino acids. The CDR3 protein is CSFRAFEIQYF. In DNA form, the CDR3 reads TGCAGCTTTAGGGCTTTTGAGATCCAGTACTTC. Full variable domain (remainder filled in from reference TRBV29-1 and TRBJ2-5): SAVISQKPSRDICQRGTSLTIQCQVDSQVTMMFWYRQQPGQSLTLIATANQGSEATYESGFVIDKFPISRPNLTFSTLTVSNMSPEDSSIYLCSFRAFEIQYFGPGTRLLVL.

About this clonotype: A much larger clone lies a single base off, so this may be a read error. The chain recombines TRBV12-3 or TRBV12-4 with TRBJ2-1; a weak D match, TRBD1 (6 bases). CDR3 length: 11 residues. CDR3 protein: CASRWDKEQFF. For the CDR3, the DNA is TGTGCCAGCAGGTGGGACAAAGAGCAGTTCTTC.

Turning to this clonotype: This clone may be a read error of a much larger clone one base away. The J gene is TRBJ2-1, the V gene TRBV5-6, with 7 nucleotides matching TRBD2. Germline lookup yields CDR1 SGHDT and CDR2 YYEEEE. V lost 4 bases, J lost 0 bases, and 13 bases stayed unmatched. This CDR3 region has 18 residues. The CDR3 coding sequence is TGTGCCAGCAGCACCGACAGCAGGAGCGGGGTCTCCTACAATGAGCAGTTCTTC. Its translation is CASSTDSRSGVSYNEQFF. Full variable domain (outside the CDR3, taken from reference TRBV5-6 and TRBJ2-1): DAGVTQSPTHLIKTRGQQVTLRCSPKSGHDTVSWYQQALGQGPQFIFQYYEEEERQRGNFPDRFSGHQFPNYSSELNVNALLLGDSALYLCASSTDSRSGVSYNEQFFGPGTRLTVL.

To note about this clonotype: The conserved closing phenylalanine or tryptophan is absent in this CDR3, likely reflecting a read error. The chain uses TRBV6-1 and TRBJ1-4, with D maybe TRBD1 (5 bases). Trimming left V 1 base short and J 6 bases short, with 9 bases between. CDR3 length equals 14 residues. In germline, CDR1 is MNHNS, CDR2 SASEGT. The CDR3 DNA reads TGTGCCAGCAGTGAAGGGCCAGGGTATGAAAAACTGTTTTCT. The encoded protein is CASSEGPGYEKLFS.

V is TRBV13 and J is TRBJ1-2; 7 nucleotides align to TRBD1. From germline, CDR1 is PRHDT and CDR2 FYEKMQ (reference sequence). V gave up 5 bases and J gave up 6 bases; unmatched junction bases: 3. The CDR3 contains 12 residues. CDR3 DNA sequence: TGTGCCAGCAGCACCACAGGGGATGGCTACACCTTC. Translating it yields CASSTTGDGYTF.

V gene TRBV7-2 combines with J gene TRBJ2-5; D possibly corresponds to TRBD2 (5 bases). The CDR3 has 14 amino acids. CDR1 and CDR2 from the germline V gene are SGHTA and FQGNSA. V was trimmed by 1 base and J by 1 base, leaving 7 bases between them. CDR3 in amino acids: CASSLERIQETQYF. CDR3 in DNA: TGTGCCAGCAGCTTAGAGCGGATCCAAGAGACCCAGTACTTC.

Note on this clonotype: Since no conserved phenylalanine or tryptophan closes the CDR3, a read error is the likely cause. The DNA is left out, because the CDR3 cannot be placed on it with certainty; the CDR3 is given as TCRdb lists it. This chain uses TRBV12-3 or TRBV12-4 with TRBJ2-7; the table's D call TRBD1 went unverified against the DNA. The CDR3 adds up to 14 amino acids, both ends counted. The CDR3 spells CASSLGLPPCEQCL.

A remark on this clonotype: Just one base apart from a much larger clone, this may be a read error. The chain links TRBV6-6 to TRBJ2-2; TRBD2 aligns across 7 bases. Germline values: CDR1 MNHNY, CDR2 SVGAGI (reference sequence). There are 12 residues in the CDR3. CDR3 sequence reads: CASSYGGVELSF. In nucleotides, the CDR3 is TGTGCCAGCAGTTACGGGGGGGTGGAGCTGTCTTTT.

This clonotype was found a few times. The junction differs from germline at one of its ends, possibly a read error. The CDR3 coding sequence is TGCAGTGTTGATGTGGCAGGGGCGATCCTGGGGGGCTGCACCTTC. The encoded protein is CSVDVAGAILGGCTF. The chain carries TRBV29-1 and TRBJ1-2; D might be TRBD1 (6 bases). The CDR3 covers 15 residues. The V gene's germline CDR1 is SQVTM and CDR2 ANQGSEA. Drawing the rest from reference TRBV29-1 and TRBJ1-2, the complete variable domain is SAVISQKPSRDICQRGTSLTIQCQVDSQVTMMFWYRQQPGQSLTLIATANQGSEATYESGFVIDKFPISRPNLTFSTLTVSNMSPEDSSIYLCSVDVAGAILGGCTFGSGTRLTVV.

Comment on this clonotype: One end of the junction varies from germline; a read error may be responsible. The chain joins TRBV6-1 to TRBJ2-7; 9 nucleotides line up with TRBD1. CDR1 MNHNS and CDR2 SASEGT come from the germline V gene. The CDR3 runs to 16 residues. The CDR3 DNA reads TGTGCCAGCAGTGAATGGACCGGGACAGGGTTAAGCGAGCAACACTTC. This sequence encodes CASSEWTGTGLSEQHF.

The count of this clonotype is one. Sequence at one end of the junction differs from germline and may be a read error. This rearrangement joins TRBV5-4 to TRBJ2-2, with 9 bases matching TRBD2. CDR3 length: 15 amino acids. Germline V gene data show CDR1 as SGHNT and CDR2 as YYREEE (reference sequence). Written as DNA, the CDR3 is TGTACCAGCAGTTCTAGCGGGGTGAACACCGGGGAGCTGTTTTTT. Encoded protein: CTSSSSGVNTGELFF.

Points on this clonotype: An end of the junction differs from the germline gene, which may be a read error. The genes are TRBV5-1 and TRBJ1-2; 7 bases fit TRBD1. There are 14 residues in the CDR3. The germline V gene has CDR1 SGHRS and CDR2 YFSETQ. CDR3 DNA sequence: TGCGCCAGCAGCCTTGGGACAGCTAACTACGGCTACACCTTC. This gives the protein CASSLGTANYGYTF.

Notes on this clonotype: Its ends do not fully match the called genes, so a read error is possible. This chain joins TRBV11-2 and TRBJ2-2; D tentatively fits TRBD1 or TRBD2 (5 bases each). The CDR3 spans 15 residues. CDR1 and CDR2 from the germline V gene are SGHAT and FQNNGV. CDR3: CASSLGGARTGGLFF. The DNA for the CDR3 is TGTGCCAGCAGCTTAGGAGGGGCGCGGACTGGGGGGCTGTTTTTT.

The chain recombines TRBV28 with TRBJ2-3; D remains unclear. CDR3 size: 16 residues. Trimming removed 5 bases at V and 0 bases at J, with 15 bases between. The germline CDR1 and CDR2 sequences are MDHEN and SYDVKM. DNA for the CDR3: TGTGCCAGCAGTAAGCCTATAGCAGATAGCACAGATACGCAGTATTTT. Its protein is CASSKPIADSTDTQYF.

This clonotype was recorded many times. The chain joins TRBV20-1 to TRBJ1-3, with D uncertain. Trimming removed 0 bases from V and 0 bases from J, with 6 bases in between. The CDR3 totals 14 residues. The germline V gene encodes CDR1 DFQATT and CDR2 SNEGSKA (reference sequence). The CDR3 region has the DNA TGCAGTGCTAGAGAGGCGAGCTCTGGAAACACCATATATTTT. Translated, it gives CSAREASSGNTIYF.

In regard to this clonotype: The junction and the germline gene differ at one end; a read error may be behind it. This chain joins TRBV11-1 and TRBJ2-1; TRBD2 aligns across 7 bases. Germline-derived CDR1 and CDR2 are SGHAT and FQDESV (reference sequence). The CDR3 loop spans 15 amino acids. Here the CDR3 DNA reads TGTGCCAGCAGCTTATGCGGGAGCTCCTATAATGAGCAGTTCTTC. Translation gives CASSLCGSSYNEQFF.

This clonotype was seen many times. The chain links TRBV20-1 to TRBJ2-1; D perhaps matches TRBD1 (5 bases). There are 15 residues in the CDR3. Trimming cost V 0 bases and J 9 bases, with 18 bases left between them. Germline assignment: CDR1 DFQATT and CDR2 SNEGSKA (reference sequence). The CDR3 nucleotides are TGCAGTGCTAGAGATCCGACAGTTTGGGTCGGTGAGCAGTTCTTC. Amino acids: CSARDPTVWVGEQFF.

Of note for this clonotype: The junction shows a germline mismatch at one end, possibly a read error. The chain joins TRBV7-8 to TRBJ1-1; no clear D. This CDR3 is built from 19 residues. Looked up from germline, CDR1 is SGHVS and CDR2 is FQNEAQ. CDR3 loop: CASSLWARRGVGGPTQAFF. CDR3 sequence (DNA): TGTGCCAGCAGCTTATGGGCCCGCCGCGGTGTAGGAGGCCCCACTCAAGCTTTCTTT. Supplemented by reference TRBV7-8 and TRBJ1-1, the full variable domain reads GAGVSQSPRYKVAKRGQDVALRCDPISGHVSLFWYQQALGQGPEFLTYFQNEAQLDKSGLPSDRFFAERPEGSVSTLKIQRTQQEDSAVYLCASSLWARRGVGGPTQAFFGQGTRLTVV.

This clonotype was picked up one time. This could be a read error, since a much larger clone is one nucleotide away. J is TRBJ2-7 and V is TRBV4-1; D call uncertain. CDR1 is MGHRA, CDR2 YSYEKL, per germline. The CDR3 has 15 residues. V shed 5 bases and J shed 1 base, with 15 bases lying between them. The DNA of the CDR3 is TGCGCCAGCAGCGAAGGCTACCACACATCCTACGAGCAGTACTTC. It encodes CASSEGYHTSYEQYF.